This T cell receptor (beta chain) was observed in a study of blood T cell repertoires in COVID-19. Profiled with immunoSEQ multiplex PCR; TCRdb holds only in-frame clones, not every one. The repertoire has under 250,000 clones, approximately 80% of them found once; the top ten carry under 2%. Unmatched junction bases numbered 7, after V lost 6 bases and J lost 4 bases. CDR3 size: 14 residues. Per the germline V gene, CDR1 is MNHEY and CDR2 is SVGAGI. Cohort 3 recovered donors had two negative PCRs, clearance, or symptom resolution. The V and J genes are TRBV6-5 and TRBJ2-7, with 9 bases fitting TRBD1. Material for sequencing was PBMCs or T cells enriched from blood (not recorded which). This sequence was found in a man between 60 and 75 years old who had recovered from COVID-19. The CDR3: CASSPTGGGYEQYF. The CDR3 coding sequence is TGTGCCAGCAGCCCCACAGGGGGCGGGTACGAGCAGTACTTC.